The 18 T cell receptor beta chains below all came from one sample that was sequenced in a study of identical twins (TCRdb year 2016). Library method: 5' RACE. Reads for this sample came from an Illumina HiSeq 2000. TCRdb reprocessed the public reads (quality trimming at Q25 with fastp, clone calling with MiXCR) and kept in-frame beta chains. Identical CDR3 protein sequences are pooled into one entry, listed with their most common genes and DNA. In all, the sample holds 1.5 million to 2 million distinct CDR3 sequences, and less than 40% of those were seen once. The ten largest clones capture about 0.27% of the sample. The source material was cord blood. The receptors originated from a newborn girl in good health.

V and J are TRBV7-9 and TRBJ1-4, with D maybe TRBD1 (5 bases). CDR3 length: 15 residues. The germline V gene has CDR1 SEHNR and CDR2 FQNEAQ (reference sequence). V lost 4 bases and J 7 bases, leaving 16 bases between the germline ends. CDR3 in DNA: TGTGCCAGCAGCTCCCCCCGGGCAGGGACTGAAAAACTGTTTTTT. Amino acid sequence: CASSSPRAGTEKLFF.

Only a few counts were recorded for this clonotype. The chain carries TRBV12-3 or TRBV12-4 and TRBJ2-3; D is unclear. This CDR3 has 17 residues. V was pared by 3 bases and J by 0 bases, with 16 bases between. CDR3 bases: TGTGCCAGCAGTTTCTATAAGGCCCCTTCTAGCACAGATACGCAGTATTTT. Protein sequence: CASSFYKAPSSTDTQYF.

The DNA of the CDR3 is TGTGCCAGCAGCTTAGTCCAGGTAGCTCGGGGCGAGCAGTTCTTC. Translating it yields CASSLVQVARGEQFF. V is TRBV11-2 and J is TRBJ2-1; D is possibly TRBD1 or TRBD2 (5 bases each). CDR3 length: 15 amino acids. Germline lookup yields CDR1 SGHAT and CDR2 FQNNGV. Trimming shortened V by 1 base and J by 10 bases, and 17 bases separated the two germline ends.

V and J are TRBV2 and TRBJ2-7; 8 bases map to TRBD1. The V gene end was trimmed by 6 bases and the J gene end by 4 bases; junction bases not matched to a gene: 8. Germline V gene sequence: CDR1 SNHLY, CDR2 FYNNEI. The CDR3 length is 14 residues. CDR3 coding DNA: TGTGCCAGCAGGGCCGGGACAGGAGAATACGAGCAGTACTTC. Translated, it gives CASRAGTGEYEQYF. Supplemented by reference TRBV2 and TRBJ2-7, the full variable domain reads EPEVTQTPSHQVTQMGQEVILRCVPISNHLYFYWYRQILGQKVEFLVSFYNNEISEKSEIFDDQFSVERPDGSNFTLKIRSTKLEDSAMYFCASRAGTGEYEQYFGPGTRLTVT.

This clonotype was recorded a few times. The V and J genes are TRBV20-1 and TRBJ2-1; 11 bases agree with TRBD2. The germline V gene encodes CDR1 DFQATT and CDR2 SNEGSKA (reference sequence). Germline trimming cut 3 bases from V and 10 bases from J; bases unmatched to any gene: 8. The CDR3 extends over 14 amino acids. The CDR3 DNA sequence: TGCAGTGCTAGTAAGGCTAGCGGGAGGAAAGAGCAGTTCTTC. Protein product: CSASKASGRKEQFF.

This clonotype was picked up a small number of times. This chain links TRBV12-3 or TRBV12-4 with TRBJ2-3; D tentatively reads TRBD1 or TRBD2 (5 bases each). The CDR3 runs 15 residues. V lost 5 bases and J lost 5, with 17 bases in between. The chain's CDR3 is CASSPTTVGVDTQYF. In nucleotides, the CDR3 is TGTGCCAGCAGTCCCACGACCGTGGGGGTAGATACGCAGTATTTT.

V gene TRBV27 combines with J gene TRBJ1-5; 8 bases agree with TRBD1. CDR3 length: 17 residues. The junction had 6 bases not matched to a gene; V was cut back by 2 bases and J by 0 bases. The germline CDR1 and CDR2 sequences are MNHEY and SMNVEV (reference sequence). DNA of the CDR3: TGTGCCAGCAGTTTAAGACAGGGGCCTTATAGCAATCAGCCCCAGCATTTT. This encodes CASSLRQGPYSNQPQHF.

This clonotype was detected only a few times. The CDR3 is CASSESTGGYSPLHF. As DNA, the CDR3 is TGTGCCAGCAGTGAATCTACAGGGGGGTATTCACCCCTCCACTTT. This chain links TRBV25-1 with TRBJ1-6; 8 nucleotides match TRBD1. V shed 1 base, J shed 8 bases, and the junction held 4 bases outside the gene matches. The germline CDR1 and CDR2 sequences are MGHDK and SYGVNS. The CDR3 covers 15 residues.

The CDR3 here is CASSPTGQLNTQYF. CDR3 DNA sequence: TGTGCCAGCAGCCCGACCGGACAGCTAAATACGCAGTATTTT. The rearrangement uses TRBV9 and TRBJ2-3; tentative D call: TRBD1 (6 bases). The germline gives CDR1 SGDLS, CDR2 YYNGEE. The CDR3 is 14 amino acids. The V end was cut by 4 bases, the J end by 7 bases, with 16 bases between.

The CDR3 nucleotides are TGTGCCAGCAGTGAACTCAGGCGGGTGAGCTCCTACGAGCAGTACTTC. Translation gives CASSELRRVSSYEQYF. V is TRBV6-1 and J is TRBJ2-7; possible D gene TRBD2, 5 bases. Germline CDR1 is MNHNS and CDR2 is SASEGT. V lost 2 bases and J lost 0, with 14 bases in between. This CDR3 is 16 amino acids long.

The sample holds a few counts of this clonotype. The rearrangement uses TRBV9 and TRBJ2-7, with unresolved D. Germline V gene sequence: CDR1 SGDLS, CDR2 YYNGEE. The V and J ends lost 4 bases and 5 bases respectively, with 13 bases between them. This CDR3 region has 13 residues. The CDR3 sequence: CASSPPLSHEQYF. CDR3 DNA: TGTGCCAGCAGCCCCCCTTTATCCCACGAGCAGTACTTC.

The chain couples TRBV20-1 to TRBJ2-1, with D unresolved. This CDR3 has 13 amino acids. The germline V gene has CDR1 DFQATT and CDR2 SNEGSKA (reference sequence). The germline V and J ends were trimmed by 5 bases and 2 bases, with 10 bases remaining between them. CDR3 residues: CSAPSNTYNEQFF. Here the CDR3 DNA reads TGCAGTGCTCCGTCGAACACCTACAATGAGCAGTTCTTC.

This chain uses TRBV6-2 or TRBV6-3 with TRBJ1-2; TRBD1 matches at 9 bases. J gave up 5 bases and V 5 bases, and 9 bases lay outside the gene matches. The germline gives CDR1 MNHEY, CDR2 SVGEGT. This CDR3 has 15 residues. The DNA for the CDR3 is TGTGCCAGCAGTCATTCCGGGACAGGGATGTATGGCTACACCTTC. Encoded protein: CASSHSGTGMYGYTF.

On this clonotype itself: Compared with germline, one end of the junction differs, possibly owing to a read error. The J gene is TRBJ2-6, the V gene TRBV7-2; D might be TRBD1 or TRBD2, each matching 5 bases. Germline-derived CDR1 and CDR2 are SGHTA and FQGNSA. This CDR3 is 16 amino acids long. The CDR3 region is CASSPAGVAGANVMTF. The DNA of the CDR3 is TGTGCCAGCAGCCCAGCCGGAGTGGCCGGGGCCAACGTCATGACTTTC. Drawing the rest from reference TRBV7-2 and TRBJ2-6, the complete variable domain is GAGVSQSPSNKVTEKGKDVELRCDPISGHTALYWYRQSLGQGLEFLIYFQGNSAPDKSGLPSDRFSAERTGGSVSTLTIQRTQQEDSAVYLCASSPAGVAGANVMTFGAGSRLTVL.

V usage is TRBV15 and J usage is TRBJ2-1, with D tentatively TRBD2 (5 bases). The DNA end lines up better with TRBJ2-7; the J call may be wrong. Germline V CDR1 and CDR2: LNHNV, YYDKDF (reference sequence). The CDR3 extends over 15 amino acids. CDR3 sequence reads: CATSRGASPYNEQYF. The CDR3 DNA follows: TGTGCCACCAGCAGAGGGGCTAGCCCCTACAATGAGCAGTACTTC.

This chain uses TRBV5-6 with TRBJ2-7, with D unresolved. Trimming pared 0 bases from V and 2 bases from J, leaving 9 bases between. The CDR3 runs 14 residues. The germline CDR1 and CDR2 sequences are SGHDT and YYEEEE. The CDR3 nucleotides are TGTGCCAGCAGCTTGGGAAGGTTTGCCTACGAGCAGTACTTC. Its translation is CASSLGRFAYEQYF. The whole variable domain, filled in from reference TRBV5-6 and TRBJ2-7, reads DAGVTQSPTHLIKTRGQQVTLRCSPKSGHDTVSWYQQALGQGPQFIFQYYEEEERQRGNFPDRFSGHQFPNYSSELNVNALLLGDSALYLCASSLGRFAYEQYFGPGTRLTVT.

Comments on this clonotype: The junction does not match germline at one end; this may be a read error. The rearrangement joins TRBV12-3 or TRBV12-4 to TRBJ2-1, with 13 bases identical to TRBD2. The CDR3 is 18 amino acids. The chain's CDR3 is CVSSLAVLAGGHSNEQFF. The DNA for the CDR3 is TGTGTCAGCAGTTTAGCGGTACTAGCGGGGGGGCATAGCAATGAGCAGTTCTTC.

A few counts support this clonotype. V gene TRBV10-3 combines with J gene TRBJ2-7; D call uncertain. Germline V lookup: CDR1 ENHRY, CDR2 SYGVKD. V lost 3 bases to trimming and J lost 5 bases, with 8 bases between them. The CDR3 extends over 12 amino acids. This CDR3 reads CAISEAPDEQYF. The CDR3 region has the DNA TGTGCCATCAGTGAAGCACCTGACGAGCAGTACTTC.